The clone carrying this T cell receptor (beta chain) appeared once. These data originate in a study of CD8 T cells in Susac syndrome. With 0 bases removed from V and 8 bases from J, the gap between germline ends came to 12 bases. The CDR3 runs 15 residues. Germline loops: CDR1 SGHRS, CDR2 YFSETQ. Reverse transcription used about 0.5 to 1 ug RNA and random hexamers. TCRdb re-analysed the immunoSEQ multiplex PCR reads in MiXCR, keeping a single row per CDR3 protein. This sample carries about 180,000 distinct CDR3 sequences, roughly 94% of them seen once, and the ten largest clones take approximately 0.099%.

The source of this sequence is a human donor with Susac syndrome. This chain links TRBV5-1 with TRBJ1-6, with D unclear. Sequences were obtained from CD4+ T cells from PBMCs. CDR3 nucleotide sequence: TGCGCCAGCAGCTTGGAAGGAGAAGGGCATTCACCCCTCCACTTT. Amino acids: CASSLEGEGHSPLHF.